Listed below are T cell receptor beta chains from one sample, sequenced in a study of T cells after yellow fever vaccination. MiXCR, applied by TCRdb to the 5' RACE reads, yields one record per CDR3 protein. The sample shows around 50,000 distinct CDR3 sequences, approximately 6.3% of them seen only once. Sample: PBMCs, either bulk or a sorted T-cell subset (CD4+, CD8+, memory, or dextramer-sorted; not recorded which), taken 45 days after the yellow fever booster vaccination. The receptors were gathered from a man aged 25 to 40 who received the YFV17D yellow fever vaccine. Each CDR3 is given with its conserved first and last residue. A D gene is named only where the DNA matches it firmly. Clone size appears in some rows only: once, few, many, or a class for an expanded clone.

size	J	V	D	DNA	CDR3
many	TRBJ2-1	TRBV5-5	-	TGTGCCAGCAGCTTTCAAACGGGGTGGGTTAATGAGCAGTTCTTC	CASSFQTGWVNEQFF
few	TRBJ1-5	TRBV16	TRBD1	TGTGCCAGCAGCCAATATACCGGGACAGGGGGCAATCAGCCCCAGCATTTT	CASSQYTGTGGNQPQHF
many	TRBJ2-1	TRBV20-1	-	TGCAGTGCTAGGAGAGACACCTACAATGAGCAGTTCTTC	CSARRDTYNEQFF
many	TRBJ1-5	TRBV4-3	-	TGCGCCAGCAGCCAAGGAGAAGCTCAGCCCCAGCATTTT	CASSQGEAQPQHF
few	TRBJ2-1	TRBV3-1	TRBD1	TGTGCCAGCAGTCAGATTCGACAGGGGGCAGGCGAGCAGTTCTTC	CASSQIRQGAGEQFF
few	TRBJ1-2	TRBV30	-	TGTGCCTGGAAGGGGGTTAAGGGAGCGAGCTACACCTTC	CAWKGVKGASYTF
many	TRBJ1-5	TRBV7-2	-	TGTGCCAGCAGCCCAACGGAGGGGGGTCAGCCCCAGCATTTT	CASSPTEGGQPQHF
-	TRBJ2-5	TRBV7-2	-	TGTGCCAGCAGCAACCGACATTTCCAAGAGACCCAGTACTTC	CASSNRHFQETQYF
-	TRBJ2-7	TRBV2	-	TGTGTCACCTTCGGACAGGCGACTAGCGCAAAAGCCTACGAGCAGTACTTC	CVTFGQATSAKAYEQYF
-	TRBJ1-1	TRBV12-3/TRBV12-4	-	TGTGCCAGCAGTAGGGACGGACTTGGCACTGAAGCTTTCTTT	CASSRDGLGTEAFF